This TCR beta chain appears in the sequencing data of a study of beta chain features in type 1 diabetes. Notes on the study in general: Researchers reported that naive, central memory and Treg TCRB repertoires appeared more similar in patients than in healthy donors.

Only a few counts were recorded for this clone. Its target is not known. Reverse transcribing all isolated RNA meant expressed TCRB transcripts were sequenced. TCRdb keeps only in-frame clones here, not all; method: immunoSEQ multiplex PCR. The sample records about 200,000 clones, roughly 10% being singletons. Germline lookup yields CDR1 GTSNPN and CDR2 SVGIG (reference sequence). V was clipped by 0 bases and J by 11 bases, with 22 bases between them. The CDR3 is 16 amino acids. The source is a man aged 18 to 29 in good health. The chain employs TRBV30 and TRBJ1-4, with a weak D call TRBD1 (6 bases). The material sequenced was central memory CD4+ T cells from blood. DNA of the CDR3: TGTGCCTGGAGTGTCCCGGGGGACACCGGTCCGTTGAAACTGTTTTTT. This translates into CAWSVPGDTGPLKLFF.